One and the same sample provided the 12 T cell receptor beta chains below, sequenced in a study of metastatic and nonmetastatic thyroid tumors. Not a single patient had been given any form of treatment at any point before undergoing thyroid surgery. TCRdb re-clonotyped the PCR reads via MiXCR. This table has approximately 12,000 clones, 20% to 25% appearing once. The source material was blood. The source of these receptors is a female donor with papillary thyroid cancer or a benign thyroid nodule (not recorded which). Some clones in this sample may be carry-over from other donors' samples.

The chain employs TRBV11-1 and TRBJ2-7, with D possibly being TRBD1 (6 bases). CDR1 is SGHAT, CDR2 FQDESV, per germline (reference sequence). V lost 0 bases and J lost 0, with 12 bases in between. CDR3 length: 16 amino acids. Here the CDR3 reads CASSLATGSVSYEQYF. The CDR3 coding sequence is TGTGCCAGCAGCTTAGCGACAGGATCGGTCTCCTACGAGCAGTACTTC. The full variable domain, its missing parts supplied by reference TRBV11-1 and TRBJ2-7, is EAEVAQSPRYKITEKSQAVAFWCDPISGHATLYWYRQILGQGPELLVQFQDESVVDDSQLPKDRFSAERLKGVDSTLKIQPAELGDSAMYLCASSLATGSVSYEQYFGPGTRLTVT.

The chain is built from TRBV2 and TRBJ1-4, with D possibly matching TRBD1 (5 bases). V lost 0 bases and J 4 bases, leaving 21 bases between the germline ends. CDR1 is SNHLY, CDR2 FYNNEI, per germline. The CDR3 totals 19 residues. The CDR3: CASSEAPAYVRGINEKLFF. Written as DNA, the CDR3 is TGTGCCAGCAGTGAAGCGCCAGCCTACGTACGGGGGATTAATGAAAAACTGTTTTTT.

This clone is classed as medium-sized (0.01 to 0.1%). V is TRBV28 and J is TRBJ2-2; D may be TRBD1 (6 bases). Germline V CDR1 and CDR2: MDHEN, SYDVKM. Trimming removed 6 bases from V and 1 base from J, with 15 bases in between. This CDR3 has 16 amino acids. The CDR3 spells CASSPRQVLNTGELFF. The CDR3 region has the DNA TGTGCCAGCAGCCCTAGACAGGTACTGAACACCGGGGAGCTGTTTTTT.

The chain has TRBV12-3 or TRBV12-4 and TRBJ2-7; the D is unclear. The germline V and J ends were trimmed by 9 bases and 1 base, with 13 bases remaining between them. This CDR3 is 13 amino acids long. The CDR3 is CARSVYSSYEQYV. The CDR3 DNA sequence: TGTGCCAGGAGTGTCTATAGTTCCTACGAGCAGTACGTC.

This clone is categorized as medium-sized (0.01 to 0.1%). The rearrangement uses TRBV10-3 and TRBJ2-2; no clear D. Trimming removed 5 bases from V and 1 base from J, with 8 bases in between. The CDR3 is made up of 14 amino acids. Germline CDR1 ENHRY, CDR2 SYGVKD. The CDR3 nucleotides read TGTGCCATCAGTCAAAGAGAGAACACCGGGGAGCTGTTTTTT. As protein: CAISQRENTGELFF.

This clone is classed as medium-sized. The genes are TRBV2 and TRBJ1-5; no definite D call. V was clipped by 1 base and J by 0 bases, with 7 bases between them. CDR1 SNHLY and CDR2 FYNNEI come from the germline V gene. The CDR3 loop spans 15 amino acids. CDR3 residues: CASSEVDYSNQPQHF. CDR3 coding DNA: TGTGCCAGCAGTGAAGTAGACTATAGCAATCAGCCCCAGCATTTT.

The chain is built from TRBV5-5 and TRBJ2-5; no firm D call. The CDR3 is 11 residues long. Trimming stripped 4 bases from V and 5 bases from J, with 6 bases between. CDR1 and CDR2 (germline): SGHKS, YYEKEE (reference sequence). The DNA for the CDR3 is TGTGCCAGCAGCCGCAGGGAGACCCAGTACTTC. This sequence encodes CASSRRETQYF. The full variable domain, rest sourced from reference TRBV5-5 and TRBJ2-5, is DAGVTQSPTHLIKTRGQQVTLRCSPISGHKSVSWYQQVLGQGPQFIFQYYEKEERGRGNFPDRFSARQFPNYSSELNVNALLLGDSALYLCASSRRETQYFGPGTRLLVL.

The chain links TRBV11-2 to TRBJ2-5; 8 positions match TRBD1. With 5 bases clipped from V and 5 bases from J, the junction kept 13 bases outside the gene matches. The germline gives CDR1 SGHAT, CDR2 FQNNGV. The CDR3 spans 16 residues. CDR3 loop: CASSTGGQGSLETQYF. The CDR3, as DNA: TGTGCCAGCAGCACAGGGGGGCAGGGTTCTCTGGAGACCCAGTACTTC. The variable domain in full, with the rest retrieved from reference TRBV11-2 and TRBJ2-5, is EAGVAQSPRYKIIEKRQSVAFWCNPISGHATLYWYQQILGQGPKLLIQFQNNGVVDDSQLPKDRFSAERLKGVDSTLKIQPAKLEDSAVYLCASSTGGQGSLETQYFGPGTRLLVL.

This clone was recorded at least ten times. The chain carries TRBV3-1 and TRBJ2-7; D gene ambiguous. The CDR3 runs to 12 residues. V lost 1 base and J lost 4, with 5 bases in between. Germline V gene lookup returns CDR1 LGHDT and CDR2 YNNKEL (reference sequence). The CDR3 DNA reads TGTGCCAGCAGCCAAGTCATGTACGAGCAGTACGTC. Translating gives CASSQVMYEQYV.

This clone is deemed medium-sized. The chain employs TRBV2 and TRBJ1-6; D is ambiguous. CDR3 length equals 15 residues. Trimming took 7 bases from V and 9 from J, leaving 19 bases between them. CDR1 is SNHLY, CDR2 FYNNEI, per germline. The CDR3 protein is CASTREGGVGSPLHF. The CDR3 nucleotides read TGTGCCAGCACCCGGGAAGGAGGAGTCGGTTCACCCCTCCACTTT.

This clone has a handful of counts. Written as DNA, the CDR3 is TGTGCCAGCAGGAGGGGGCACACCTATAATTCACCCCTCCACTTT. Amino acids: CASRRGHTYNSPLHF. The V gene is TRBV6-1, the J gene TRBJ1-6; 7 positions agree with TRBD1. V was clipped by 6 bases and J by 2 bases; unmatched bases: 4. The CDR3 loop spans 15 amino acids. Germline assignment: CDR1 MNHNS and CDR2 SASEGT.

With regard to this clone: One end of the junction varies from germline; a read error may be responsible. The V gene is TRBV4-3, the J gene TRBJ2-7; no clear D. This CDR3 comprises 13 residues. Germline V gene sequence: CDR1 LGHNA, CDR2 YSLEER. The CDR3 loop reads CTSSQEEFHEQYF. DNA for the CDR3: TGCACCAGCAGCCAAGAAGAGTTCCACGAGCAGTACTTC.